These 30 T cell receptor beta chains were all obtained from the same sample, sequenced in a study of Graves' ophthalmopathy and Graves' hyperthyroidism. The sequenced template was RNA, covering the TCR beta CDR3 region. Investigators did first-round RT-PCR with HTBI primers, then second-round multiplex PCR. TCRdb passed the multiplex PCR reads through MiXCR, listing each CDR3 protein once. The table shows about 500,000 distinct CDR3 sequences, with roughly an eighth occurring only once. The sequenced sample was blood. The receptors originated from a woman in her twenties or thirties with Graves' ophthalmopathy.

This clonotype has at least ten counts. The DNA for the CDR3 is TGCAGCGTTGGTGGGACAGGGATGGGGGAGCAGTACTTC. This translates into CSVGGTGMGEQYF. The chain has TRBV29-1 and TRBJ2-7, with 9 bases that match TRBD1. Germline V gives CDR1 SQVTM, CDR2 ANQGSEA. The V and J ends lost 4 bases and 7 bases, in that order; junction bases with no gene match: 8. The CDR3 runs 13 residues.

This clonotype was detected ten times or more. The chain has TRBV27 and TRBJ1-6; D is ambiguous. Trimming stripped 4 bases from V and 6 bases from J, with 16 bases between. CDR3 length: 16 amino acids. Germline CDR1 reads MNHEY; CDR2 reads SMNVEV (reference sequence). The CDR3 DNA follows: TGTGCCAGCAGTTCTGGGCCGGGTCCGAGTAATTCACCCCTCCACTTT. Translation: CASSSGPGPSNSPLHF.

This clonotype was observed many times. As DNA, the CDR3 is TGTGCCTGGAGTGCACGGACAGCGATCTCCTACGAGCAGTACTTC. Translation gives CAWSARTAISYEQYF. The V gene is TRBV30, the J gene TRBJ2-7; D is possibly TRBD1 (6 bases). The CDR3 length is 15 residues. The V gene's germline CDR1 is GTSNPN and CDR2 SVGIG (reference sequence). V was pared by 1 base and J by 0 bases, with 13 bases between.

Many counts were recorded for this clonotype. This chain uses TRBV11-1 with TRBJ2-5; D is perhaps TRBD2 (5 bases). V was clipped by 3 bases and J by 1 base, with 18 bases between them. This CDR3 has 17 amino acids. The germline V gene encodes CDR1 SGHAT and CDR2 FQDESV (reference sequence). The CDR3 is CASSFSGLFAPQETQYF. CDR3 sequence (DNA): TGTGCCAGCAGCTTCAGTGGACTGTTCGCCCCCCAAGAGACCCAGTACTTC.

In this sample, this clonotype turned up many times. The V gene is TRBV20-1, the J gene TRBJ2-2; possibly TRBD1 for D (6 bases). CDR1 is DFQATT, CDR2 SNEGSKA, per germline (reference sequence). The CDR3 sequence is 14 residues long. The V and J ends lost 1 base and 8 bases respectively, with 14 bases between them. The CDR3 loop is CSARAEQGGGELFF. The DNA for the CDR3 is TGCAGTGCTAGAGCTGAACAGGGTGGAGGGGAGCTGTTTTTT.

The chain is built from TRBV15 and TRBJ2-7; D is perhaps TRBD2 (7 bases). The germline V gene has CDR1 LNHNV and CDR2 YYDKDF (reference sequence). The germline V and J ends were trimmed by 1 base and 3 bases, with 13 bases remaining between them. This CDR3 spans 15 amino acids. CDR3 sequence (DNA): TGTGCCACCAGCAGAGGAGGGGGGGCTCTCTACGAGCAGTACTTC. As protein: CATSRGGGALYEQYF.

This clonotype was recorded many times. The chain employs TRBV19 and TRBJ1-1, with unresolved D. CDR1 and CDR2 from the germline V gene are LNHDA and SQIVND (reference sequence). The CDR3 has 17 amino acids. V was clipped by 5 bases and J by 3 bases, with 22 bases between them. CDR3 amino acids: CASSYRSSFLKDTEAFF. The DNA for the CDR3 is TGTGCCAGTAGTTACCGGAGCAGCTTCTTGAAGGACACTGAAGCTTTCTTT.

The table lists this clonotype with many counts. This chain joins TRBV6-5 and TRBJ1-2, with D uncertain. The V gene lost 7 bases and the J gene lost 3 bases, with 6 bases spanning the gap. Germline V gene sequence: CDR1 MNHEY, CDR2 SVGAGI. The CDR3 length is 11 residues. CDR3 coding DNA: TGTGCCAGCACCGTATACTATGGCTACACCTTC. This sequence encodes CASTVYYGYTF.

This clonotype appeared many times. The genes are TRBV19 and TRBJ1-1, with D perhaps TRBD1 (5 bases). Germline CDR1 and CDR2: LNHDA and SQIVND (reference sequence). CDR3 size: 12 residues. Trimming stripped 3 bases from V and 11 bases from J, with 13 bases between. The chain's CDR3 is CASSIAGFDAFF. In DNA, the CDR3 is TGTGCCAGTAGTATCGCAGGGTTTGACGCTTTCTTT.

This clonotype was seen ten or more times. This CDR3 fails to terminate in the conserved phenylalanine or tryptophan, so it likely reflects a read error. This chain links TRBV5-1 with TRBJ2-7; TRBD1 agrees at 9 bases. From germline, CDR1 is SGHRS and CDR2 YFSETQ. Losses at the gene ends were 4 bases for V and 4 bases for J; bases not matched to a gene: 6. The CDR3 runs to 14 residues. The CDR3, as DNA: TGCGCCAGCAGCGTTGACAGGGGGAGGTACGAGCAGTACCTC. It is translated as CASSVDRGRYEQYL.

This clonotype was counted ten times or more. CDR3 nucleotide sequence: TGTGCCACCAGTGATCCTTCTAGCGGGAGGTTCCAAACCGGGGAGCTGTTTTTT. Its translation: CATSDPSSGRFQTGELFF. V gene TRBV24-1 combines with J gene TRBJ2-2; 11 bases fit TRBD2. The V and J ends lost 3 bases and 5 bases, in that order; junction bases with no gene match: 10. This CDR3 is built from 18 residues. Germline CDR1 KGHDR, CDR2 SFDVKD.

This clonotype was seen ten or more times. The chain joins TRBV28 to TRBJ2-2; the D gene is possibly TRBD1 (6 bases). The CDR3 is 17 amino acids. CDR1 and CDR2 from the germline V gene are MDHEN and SYDVKM. Trimming shortened V by 4 bases and J by 2 bases, and 17 bases separated the two germline ends. CDR3 bases: TGTGCCAGCAGTTCATGGCGGACAGAATTAAACACCGGGGAGCTGTTTTTT. Amino acid sequence: CASSSWRTELNTGELFF.

This clonotype was detected many times. The rearrangement uses TRBV6-1 and TRBJ1-2, with TRBD1 identical over 8 bases. The CDR3 is 13 amino acids. Trimming at V came to 8 bases and at J to 2 bases, leaving 4 bases not matched to a gene. CDR1 is MNHNS, CDR2 SASEGT, per germline. CDR3 sequence (DNA): TGTGCCAGCGGGGGACAGGCAAACTATGGCTACACCTTC. It is translated as CASGGQANYGYTF.

This clonotype was seen a single time. V and J are TRBV15 and TRBJ1-1; D not certain. The V end lost 6 bases, the J end lost 6 bases, and 14 bases lay between the germline ends. Germline loops: CDR1 LNHNV, CDR2 YYDKDF (reference sequence). This CDR3 is 13 amino acids long. CDR3 residues: CATREGIVPEAFF. The CDR3 DNA is TGTGCCACCAGGGAAGGGATAGTTCCTGAAGCTTTCTTT.

V usage is TRBV12-3 or TRBV12-4 and J usage is TRBJ1-5; perhaps TRBD1 as D (6 bases). The CDR3 is 13 amino acids. V dropped 6 bases and J dropped 3 bases, with 9 bases sitting between them. The CDR3 protein is CASRGQANQPQHF. DNA for the CDR3: TGTGCCAGCAGGGGACAAGCCAATCAGCCCCAGCATTTT.

This clonotype appeared many times. The chain joins TRBV27 to TRBJ1-1, with D unresolved. V was clipped by 6 bases and J by 0 bases, with 11 bases between them. This CDR3 region has 14 residues. CDR1 and CDR2 (germline): MNHEY, SMNVEV (reference sequence). Here the CDR3 DNA reads TGTGCCAGCAGCCTGAACTTCATGAACACTGAAGCTTTCTTT. This codes for CASSLNFMNTEAFF.

Many counts were recorded for this clonotype. This chain links TRBV6-5 with TRBJ2-2; a weak D match, TRBD2 (5 bases). Trimming took off 0 bases at V and 1 base at J, with 12 bases between the two ends. The CDR3 extends over 17 amino acids. Germline CDR1 reads MNHEY; CDR2 reads SVGAGI. This CDR3 is CASSYSQLGLNTGELFF. The CDR3 DNA is TGTGCCAGCAGTTACTCCCAACTAGGACTGAACACCGGGGAGCTGTTTTTT.

This clonotype was counted ten times or more. The V and J genes are TRBV28 and TRBJ2-4; 11 bases map to TRBD1. V shed 5 bases, J shed 5 bases, and the junction held 8 bases outside the gene matches. This CDR3 has 16 residues. The germline V gene has CDR1 MDHEN and CDR2 SYDVKM. The CDR3 nucleotides read TGTGCCAGCAGTCCCCGGACAGGGGGCGCTGAAAACATTCAGTACTTC. Residues: CASSPRTGGAENIQYF. The full variable domain, rest sourced from reference TRBV28 and TRBJ2-4, is DVKVTQSSRYLVKRTGEKVFLECVQDMDHENMFWYRQDPGLGLRLIYFSYDVKMKEKGDIPEGYSVSREKKERFSLILESASTNQTSMYLCASSPRTGGAENIQYFGAGTRLSVL.

This clonotype was detected ten times or more. The chain uses TRBV11-2 and TRBJ1-1; TRBD1 matches 7 bases. Losses at the gene ends were 4 bases for V and 0 bases for J; bases not matched to a gene: 17. CDR1 is SGHAT, CDR2 FQNNGV, per germline. The CDR3 loop spans 19 amino acids. The CDR3 DNA sequence: TGTGCCAGCAGCTATCGGACAGGTGGGGAGATCCACATGAACACTGAAGCTTTCTTT. This gives the protein CASSYRTGGEIHMNTEAFF.

This clonotype appeared many times. J is TRBJ2-7 and V is TRBV28, with D tentatively TRBD1 (6 bases). Trimming shortened V by 3 bases and J by 2 bases, and 8 bases separated the two germline ends. The CDR3 contains 13 residues. Germline V gene data show CDR1 as MDHEN and CDR2 as SYDVKM. The CDR3 region is CASSFTGPYEQYF. As DNA, the CDR3 is TGTGCCAGCAGTTTTACAGGGCCCTACGAGCAGTACTTC.

CDR3 sequence (DNA): TGTGCCACTGGGGTTTTGAGCCAAAATCAGCCCCAGCATTTT. Protein: CATGVLSQNQPQHF. The chain employs TRBV2 and TRBJ1-5, with D uncertain. Germline V gene data show CDR1 as SNHLY and CDR2 as FYNNEI. CDR3 length equals 14 residues. V dropped 10 bases and J dropped 4 bases, with 17 bases sitting between them.

Comments on this clonotype: This clone may be a read error of a much larger clone one base away. Since the CDR3 does not end with the conserved phenylalanine or tryptophan, this likely comes from a read error. V usage is TRBV12-3 or TRBV12-4 and J usage is TRBJ2-7; the D is unclear. The CDR3 runs 14 residues. V dropped 8 bases and J dropped 0 bases, with 14 bases sitting between them. The DNA for the CDR3 is TGTGCCAGCCGGTCAGAAGACACCTCCTACGAGCAGTACCTC. This gives the protein CASRSEDTSYEQYL.

This clonotype has a count of ten or more. The chain links TRBV6-5 to TRBJ1-2; no clear D. The V gene's germline CDR1 is MNHEY and CDR2 SVGAGI. V lost 2 bases, J lost 5 bases, and 9 bases lay in between. The CDR3 is 13 amino acids. CDR3 residues: CASSYRVAYGYTF. Here the CDR3 DNA reads TGTGCCAGCAGTTACAGGGTTGCGTATGGCTACACCTTC.

This clonotype was observed at least ten times. The rearrangement links TRBV7-3 to TRBJ1-2; D unclear. Germline CDR1 is SGHTA and CDR2 is FQGTGA. The CDR3 totals 15 residues. Trimming removed 5 bases from V and 4 bases from J, with 17 bases in between. The DNA of the CDR3 is TGTGCCAGCAGCCCCTCGGGAAGGTTGGCCTATGGCTACACCTTC. Translation: CASSPSGRLAYGYTF.

This clonotype has just a few counts. This chain connects TRBV24-1 to TRBJ2-5; TRBD1 matches at 8 bases. V dropped 4 bases and J dropped 5; count of bases not matched to a gene: 11. The CDR3 contains 16 residues. The V gene's germline CDR1 is KGHDR and CDR2 SFDVKD. CDR3 bases: TGTGCCACCAGTGACTCCTCGGGACAGGCAGCCGAGACCCAGTACTTC. This translates into CATSDSSGQAAETQYF.

This chain links TRBV6-1 with TRBJ2-7; 8 nucleotides align to TRBD1. The CDR3 runs to 14 residues. J gave up 3 bases and V 4 bases, and 5 bases lay outside the gene matches. Per germline, CDR1 MNHNS and CDR2 SASEGT. The CDR3 DNA reads TGTGCCAGCAGTGGGACAGGGCTAATCTACGAGCAGTACTTC. Its protein product is CASSGTGLIYEQYF.

This clonotype showed up many times. The chain uses TRBV10-1 and TRBJ2-5, with TRBD1 identical over 7 bases. Germline-derived CDR1 and CDR2 are WNHNN and SYGVQD (reference sequence). The CDR3 runs 15 residues. V lost 2 bases, J lost 0 bases, and 3 bases stayed unmatched. CDR3: CASSEAQGDQETQYF. CDR3 coding DNA: TGCGCCAGCAGTGAGGCCCAGGGGGACCAAGAGACCCAGTACTTC.

This clonotype was observed many times. V usage is TRBV12-3 or TRBV12-4 and J usage is TRBJ2-7; 7 bases fit TRBD2. The V gene end was trimmed by 6 bases and the J gene end by 0 bases; junction bases not matched to a gene: 5. The CDR3 extends over 14 amino acids. Here the CDR3 reads CASSLSSGSYEQYF. CDR3 coding DNA: TGTGCCAGCAGCTTATCTAGCGGCTCCTACGAGCAGTACTTC.

With respect to this clonotype: Its ends do not fully match the called genes, so a read error is possible. The chain joins TRBV5-6 to TRBJ1-1; D is unresolved. The CDR3 sequence is 12 residues long. Looked up from germline, CDR1 is SGHDT and CDR2 is YYEEEE. The CDR3 DNA sequence: TGTGCCAGCAGCTTGGGAAACACTAAAGCTTGCTTT. Protein product: CASSLGNTKACF. The variable domain in full, with the rest retrieved from reference TRBV5-6 and TRBJ1-1, is DAGVTQSPTHLIKTRGQQVTLRCSPKSGHDTVSWYQQALGQGPQFIFQYYEEEERQRGNFPDRFSGHQFPNYSSELNVNALLLGDSALYLCASSLGNTKACFGQGTRLTVV.

This chain joins TRBV6-5 and TRBJ1-1, with unresolved D. Trimming took off 2 bases at V and 1 base at J, with 5 bases between the two ends. The germline gives CDR1 MNHEY, CDR2 SVGAGI. This CDR3 spans 13 amino acids. CDR3 amino acids: CASSYNPNTEAFF. As DNA, the CDR3 is TGTGCCAGCAGTTACAATCCGAACACTGAAGCTTTCTTT.